The 28 T cell receptor beta chains reported below all come from one sample, sequenced in a study of shared clonotypes between healthy human individuals. Using immunoSEQ multiplex PCR, the repertoire was profiled, and TCRdb retains in-frame clones only, with some absent. The table shows about 460,000 clones, with roughly three quarters occurring only once. Sequencing input: PBMCs. The receptors shown here come from a woman aged 40 to 50 in good health. Some clones in this sample may be carry-over from other donors' samples.

The chain employs TRBV15 and TRBJ2-7; no reliable D call. The CDR3 loop spans 12 amino acids. With 0 bases removed from V and 2 bases from J, the gap between germline ends came to 2 bases. In germline, CDR1 is LNHNV, CDR2 YYDKDF (reference sequence). The CDR3 region has the DNA TGTGCCACCAGCAGAGATACCTACGAGCAGTACTTC. It translates to CATSRDTYEQYF.

In this sample, this clone turned up once. This rearrangement joins TRBV7-8 to TRBJ2-7, with TRBD1 as a possible D gene (7 bases). The CDR3 extends over 15 amino acids. Trimming removed 2 bases from V and 3 bases from J, with 14 bases in between. CDR1 SGHVS and CDR2 FQNEAQ come from the germline V gene. CDR3 region: CASSLRPGGLYEQYF. CDR3 nucleotides: TGTGCCAGCAGCTTAAGGCCAGGGGGGCTCTACGAGCAGTACTTC.

The chain's CDR3 is CASSPTGADTQYF. In DNA form, the CDR3 reads TGTGCCAGCTCACCGACAGGGGCAGATACGCAGTATTTT. The chain is built from TRBV18 and TRBJ2-3, with 8 bases identical to TRBD1. This CDR3 region has 13 residues. From germline, CDR1 is KGHSH and CDR2 LQKENI. Unmatched junction bases numbered 0, after V lost 3 bases and J lost 4 bases.

This chain joins TRBV2 and TRBJ2-3; 9 bases map to TRBD1. This CDR3 has 14 amino acids. Per the germline V gene, CDR1 is SNHLY and CDR2 is FYNNEI. V gave up 5 bases and J gave up 5 bases; unmatched junction bases: 5. The CDR3 loop is CASSLQGAGDTQYF. The DNA of the CDR3 is TGTGCCAGCAGTCTACAGGGGGCAGGAGATACGCAGTATTTT.

The chain has TRBV5-1 and TRBJ2-5; D perhaps matches TRBD1 (5 bases). CDR1 is SGHRS, CDR2 YFSETQ, per germline. V lost 4 bases, J lost 4 bases, and 17 bases lay in between. CDR3 length: 15 residues. The CDR3, as DNA: TGCGCCAGCAGCACCCTAGGGGCGGAACGAGAGACCCAGTACTTC. This translates into CASSTLGAERETQYF.

V gene TRBV18 combines with J gene TRBJ1-5; the D is unclear. V was pared by 3 bases and J by 4 bases, with 7 bases between. The CDR3 loop spans 13 amino acids. Germline CDR1 KGHSH, CDR2 LQKENI. For the CDR3, the DNA is TGTGCCAGCTCACCTGCTCTAAATCAGCCCCAGCATTTT. It translates to CASSPALNQPQHF.

The chain has TRBV7-2 and TRBJ1-2; 7 bases are a match to TRBD1. Germline V CDR1 and CDR2: SGHTA, FQGNSA. With 5 bases clipped from V and 7 bases from J, the junction kept 10 bases outside the gene matches. This CDR3 has 14 residues. CDR3 loop: CASSPDRASSGYTF. CDR3 in DNA: TGTGCCAGCAGCCCAGACAGGGCCTCTAGTGGCTACACCTTC.

Of note for this clone: This sample includes further DNA sequences coding for the same CDR3. The chain carries TRBV7-3 and TRBJ2-3; D not resolved. CDR1 and CDR2 (germline): SGHTA, FQGTGA. Trimming took off 3 bases at V and 4 bases at J, with 2 bases between the two ends. CDR3 length: 11 amino acids. CDR3 sequence reads: CASSLADTQYF. CDR3 bases: TGTGCCAGCAGCTTGGCAGATACGCAGTATTTT. Based on the CDR3 plus reference TRBV7-3 and TRBJ2-3, the full variable domain is GAGVSQTPSNKVTEKGKYVELRCDPISGHTALYWYRQSLGQGPEFLIYFQGTGAADDSGLPNDRFFAVRPEGSVSTLKIQRTERGDSAVYLCASSLADTQYFGPGTRLTVL.

This clone was seen once. The chain employs TRBV10-3 and TRBJ2-7; 7 bases line up with TRBD1. This CDR3 region has 13 residues. CDR1 is ENHRY and CDR2 is SYGVKD in the germline V gene. V shed 7 bases and J 6 bases; nucleotides not matched to a gene: 9. Here the CDR3 DNA reads TGTGCCATCAACGCCGACAGGGTAGGCGAGCAGTACTTC. This codes for CAINADRVGEQYF.

This chain joins TRBV27 and TRBJ1-1; D may be TRBD1 (5 bases). Germline V lookup: CDR1 MNHEY, CDR2 SMNVEV (reference sequence). The V and J ends lost 6 bases and 5 bases respectively, with 13 bases between them. This CDR3 region has 13 residues. CDR3 protein: CASRKGGGTEAFF. The CDR3 DNA follows: TGTGCCAGCAGAAAGGGTGGGGGTACTGAAGCTTTCTTT.

This clone came up many times. As DNA, the CDR3 is TGTGCCAGCAGCGAACTGGACAAATCCGGGTTTCAGGAGACCCAGTACTTC. Translating it yields CASSELDKSGFQETQYF. V usage is TRBV7-9 and J usage is TRBJ2-5, with a possible D match to TRBD1 (5 bases). The CDR3 contains 17 residues. Germline-derived CDR1 and CDR2 are SEHNR and FQNEAQ (reference sequence). Trimming pared 5 bases from V and 5 bases from J, leaving 24 bases between.

The chain recombines TRBV7-9 with TRBJ2-2; TRBD2 agrees at 10 bases. Trimming cost V 2 bases and J 6 bases; bases outside gene matches: 3. This CDR3 spans 15 amino acids. Per germline, CDR1 SEHNR and CDR2 FQNEAQ (reference sequence). This CDR3 reads CASSLLAGVSGELFF. CDR3 coding DNA: TGTGCCAGCAGCTTACTAGCGGGAGTCTCCGGGGAGCTGTTTTTT.

There are a few counts of this clone. V is TRBV7-2 and J is TRBJ2-7; D is uncertain. Germline CDR1 and CDR2: SGHTA and FQGNSA. V was cut by 1 base and J by 2 bases, with 18 bases left in between. The CDR3 totals 17 residues. CDR3 DNA sequence: TGTGCCAGCAGCTTAGAGGTCGGTCTTCATGTCCCCTACGAGCAGTACTTC. Protein product: CASSLEVGLHVPYEQYF. The complete variable domain, with remaining parts taken from reference TRBV7-2 and TRBJ2-7, reads GAGVSQSPSNKVTEKGKDVELRCDPISGHTALYWYRQSLGQGLEFLIYFQGNSAPDKSGLPSDRFSAERTGGSVSTLTIQRTQQEDSAVYLCASSLEVGLHVPYEQYFGPGTRLTVT.

This clone was counted a single time. The chain recombines TRBV5-1 with TRBJ2-7, with 7 nucleotides matching TRBD1. V lost 7 bases to trimming and J lost 3 bases; unmatched junction nucleotides: 7. This CDR3 comprises 13 residues. CDR1 is SGHRS and CDR2 is YFSETQ in the germline V gene. The CDR3 protein is CASHRQGSYEQYF. CDR3 bases: TGCGCCAGCCACCGACAGGGTAGCTACGAGCAGTACTTC.

The chain employs TRBV30 and TRBJ2-1; 9 bases are shared with TRBD2. Germline CDR1 reads GTSNPN; CDR2 reads SVGIG (reference sequence). The CDR3 consists of 14 residues. Losses at the gene ends were 3 bases for V and 1 base for J; bases not matched to a gene: 1. The CDR3 reads CAWRAGGSYNEQFF. The CDR3 DNA is TGTGCCTGGAGAGCGGGGGGATCCTACAATGAGCAGTTCTTC. Filled out from reference TRBV30 and TRBJ2-1, the complete variable domain reads SQTIHQWPATLVQPVGSPLSLECTVEGTSNPNLYWYRQAAGRGLQLLFYSVGIGQISSEVPQNLSASRPQDRQFILSSKKLLLSDSGFYLCAWRAGGSYNEQFFGPGTRLTVL.

The chain links TRBV6-6 to TRBJ1-1; D is ambiguous. Trimming took off 10 bases at V and 1 base at J, with 19 bases between the two ends. Germline-derived CDR1 and CDR2 are MNHNY and SVGAGI (reference sequence). The CDR3 contains 15 residues. The CDR3 spells CATTLNRDQNTEAFF. CDR3 DNA: TGTGCCACTACATTAAACCGGGATCAGAACACTGAAGCTTTCTTT.

The chain recombines TRBV6-6 with TRBJ2-5, with 9 nucleotides matching TRBD1. Germline trimming cut 5 bases from V and 1 base from J; bases unmatched to any gene: 5. The CDR3 sequence is 15 residues long. Per the germline V gene, CDR1 is MNHNY and CDR2 is SVGAGI (reference sequence). CDR3 amino acids: CASSRDRVGQETQYF. For the CDR3, the DNA is TGTGCCAGCAGTCGGGACAGGGTGGGCCAAGAGACCCAGTACTTC.

This clone occurred many times. The chain links TRBV2 to TRBJ1-1; 8 bases are shared with TRBD1. Germline V CDR1 and CDR2: SNHLY, FYNNEI. Losses at the gene ends were 6 bases for V and 1 base for J; bases not matched to a gene: 4. The CDR3 is made up of 14 amino acids. CDR3 loop: CASRTGQGNTEAFF. In DNA form, the CDR3 reads TGTGCCAGCAGGACTGGACAGGGGAACACTGAAGCTTTCTTT.

In its sample, this clone was seen a few times. The J gene is TRBJ1-4, the V gene TRBV6-1, with 10 bases matching TRBD1. Germline values: CDR1 MNHNS, CDR2 SASEGT. V trimming: 7 bases; J trimming: 10 bases; junction bases outside the gene matches: 12. The CDR3 totals 15 residues. CDR3 in DNA: TGTGCCAGCAATCCGGGACAGGGGCCAGGTGGAAAACTGTTTTTT. This codes for CASNPGQGPGGKLFF.

This clone turned up a few times. This chain joins TRBV30 and TRBJ2-1; perhaps D is TRBD1 or TRBD2 (5 bases each). Germline V gives CDR1 GTSNPN, CDR2 SVGIG (reference sequence). The V end was cut by 1 base, the J end by 3 bases, with 13 bases between. The CDR3 is 15 amino acids. Here the CDR3 reads CAWSERSGHYNEQFF. The CDR3 coding sequence is TGTGCCTGGAGTGAACGAAGCGGACACTACAATGAGCAGTTCTTC.

Ten or more counts support this clone. Other DNA sequences in the same sample also yield this CDR3. J is TRBJ2-1 and V is TRBV19; TRBD2 might be the D (5 bases). The germline gives CDR1 LNHDA, CDR2 SQIVND (reference sequence). With 5 bases removed from V and 0 bases from J, the gap between germline ends came to 5 bases. The CDR3 contains 13 residues. The CDR3 coding sequence is TGTGCCAGTAGTGGGAGCTCCTACAATGAGCAGTTCTTC. Its translation is CASSGSSYNEQFF.

This sequence joins TRBV30 and TRBJ1-4; D is ambiguous. The CDR3 extends over 14 amino acids. Trimming removed 2 bases from V and 0 bases from J, with 7 bases in between. From germline, CDR1 is GTSNPN and CDR2 SVGIG (reference sequence). The CDR3 protein is CAWSSGATNEKLFF. The CDR3 nucleotides read TGTGCCTGGAGTTCAGGCGCAACTAATGAAAAACTGTTTTTT.

Points on this clone: A far larger clone is one nucleotide away, so this likely arose from a read error. The chain recombines TRBV29-1 with TRBJ2-7; 10 nucleotides line up with TRBD1. The V gene's germline CDR1 is SQVTM and CDR2 ANQGSEA. The CDR3 extends over 15 amino acids. V lost 3 bases to trimming and J lost 5 bases; unmatched junction nucleotides: 10. Here the CDR3 reads CSVDARDRGFNEQYF. The CDR3 bases are TGCAGCGTTGATGCCCGGGACAGGGGTTTCAACGAGCAGTACTTC.

Of note for this clone: At one of its ends the junction is not consistent with the germline gene, which may arise from a read error. The genes are TRBV30 and TRBJ1-2; D is uncertain. The CDR3 spans 13 residues. In germline, CDR1 is GTSNPN, CDR2 SVGIG (reference sequence). CDR3 region: CAWSVPGTSGMAF. CDR3 in DNA: TGTGCCTGGAGTGTACCTGGAACGAGTGGGATGGCCTTC.

The CDR3 reads CASSKGLGFTDTQYF. The CDR3 DNA reads TGTGCCAGCAGTAAGGGTTTGGGGTTCACAGATACGCAGTATTTT. The chain uses TRBV28 and TRBJ2-3, with no clear D. Germline V gene lookup returns CDR1 MDHEN and CDR2 SYDVKM. The V end was cut by 5 bases, the J end by 2 bases, with 14 bases between. The CDR3 length is 15 residues.

The chain links TRBV27 to TRBJ2-7, with 7 positions matching TRBD1. Germline loops: CDR1 MNHEY, CDR2 SMNVEV (reference sequence). The J segment lost 4 bases and the V segment lost 4 bases, leaving 4 bases of the junction unmatched. The length of the CDR3 is 13 residues. This chain's CDR3 is CASSSTTGYEQYF. The CDR3 region has the DNA TGTGCCAGCAGTTCAACGACAGGGTACGAGCAGTACTTC.

J is TRBJ2-3 and V is TRBV6-4; no definite D call. The germline gives CDR1 MRHNA, CDR2 SNTAGT. V dropped 0 bases and J dropped 10 bases, with 17 bases sitting between them. The CDR3 is 15 amino acids. DNA of the CDR3: TGTGCCAGCAGTGACTCGGGTCTTCCGCGGCCGGCGCAGTATTTT. Amino acids: CASSDSGLPRPAQYF.

The chain is built from TRBV6-1 and TRBJ2-7; 7 bases fit TRBD1. V shed 10 bases, J shed 5 bases, and the junction held 11 bases outside the gene matches. The CDR3 has 13 residues. Germline assignment: CDR1 MNHNS and CDR2 SASEGT. The CDR3 nucleotides are TGTGCCATCAGGTTACAGGGACAGAACGAGCAGTACTTC. This encodes CAIRLQGQNEQYF.